What follows is one T cell receptor beta chain and its context. Authors' data handling: Using reference gene primer amplification, nucleated cell counts were estimated. The data were produced by immunoSEQ multiplex PCR, yet TCRdb's version contains in-frame clones alone and is incomplete. V, J and clone size derive from that table, while D and trimming were established from the DNA sequence. The sample holds about 270,000 clones, roughly 85% seen once. These data are taken from a study of blood T cell repertoires in COVID-19. Background on the study: The origin of the acute and convalescent COVID-19 samples was the United States, Italy and Spain. Nucleic acid was either cDNA or gDNA, and it came from T cells, B-cell-depleted T cells, or PBMCs.

V was trimmed by 0 bases and J by 7 bases, leaving 9 bases between them. Germline V gene lookup returns CDR1 GTSNPN and CDR2 SVGIG (reference sequence). This CDR3 contains 13 residues. The sequence came from a human donor in a cohort sampled during active COVID-19. J is TRBJ1-4 and V is TRBV30, with a possible D match to TRBD1 (6 bases). Material for sequencing was peripheral blood. CDR3 DNA sequence: TGTGCCTGGAGTGTCACAGGGAGTGAAAAACTGTTTTTT. Residues: CAWSVTGSEKLFF.